This paragraph reports one T cell receptor (beta chain). These data belong to a study of T cell changes during pregnancy in multiple sclerosis. The ends were cut back, 8 bases at V and 7 bases at J, with 18 bases in the middle. There are 12 residues in the CDR3. In germline, CDR1 is SQVTM, CDR2 ANQGSEA. Sequencing was performed with immunoSEQ multiplex PCR; in TCRdb, only in-frame clones are kept and a portion is missing. The data contain some 80,000 clones, roughly 94% of them singletons. The sequence was obtained from a female donor with multiple sclerosis, enrolled in a pregnancy study. The sequencing here drew on CD4+ T cells from peripheral blood mononuclear cells, taken after pregnancy. V gene TRBV29-1 combines with J gene TRBJ2-7; D gene unclear. The CDR3 sequence is CSFQDVVSEQYF. DNA for the CDR3: TGCAGCTTCCAAGATGTAGTATCAGAGCAGTACTTC.